The 14 T cell receptor beta chains below come from one sample, sequenced in a study of blood T cell repertoires in COVID-19. Sequencing was performed with immunoSEQ multiplex PCR; in TCRdb, only in-frame clones are kept and a portion is missing. The sample has about 180,000 clones, 85% to 90% seen once. The sequenced sample consisted of peripheral blood. These receptor sequences come from a person in their 70s with COVID-19, enrolled during active disease.

A few counts support this clone. Other nucleotide sequences in the sample specify the same CDR3. CDR3 nucleotide sequence: TGTGCCAGCAGCTCTAACAGCAACACTGAAGCTTTCTTT. This translates into CASSSNSNTEAFF. This chain joins TRBV7-6 and TRBJ1-1; no firm D call. Germline assignment: CDR1 SGHVS and CDR2 FNYEAQ. Trimming shortened V by 4 bases and J by 2 bases, and 8 bases separated the two germline ends. This CDR3 is 13 amino acids long.

The rearrangement joins TRBV6-6 to TRBJ2-2; weak D call: TRBD1 (6 bases). V lost 0 bases, J lost 5 bases, and 7 bases lay in between. This CDR3 is built from 14 residues. Germline CDR1 and CDR2: MNHNY and SVGAGI (reference sequence). The CDR3 DNA reads as TGTGCCAGCAGTTACTCGAGGGGGACCGGGGAGCTGTTTTTT. This sequence encodes CASSYSRGTGELFF.

The CDR3 spells CASSSAAQRAYFEQYF. CDR3 DNA sequence: TGTGCCAGCAGCTCAGCTGCCCAGCGGGCGTATTTCGAGCAGTACTTC. The rearrangement uses TRBV7-9 and TRBJ2-7, with D possibly matching TRBD2 (6 bases). CDR3 size: 16 residues. V shed 4 bases and J shed 6 bases, with 22 bases lying between them. The germline gives CDR1 SEHNR, CDR2 FQNEAQ (reference sequence).

This sequence joins TRBV10-3 and TRBJ2-3, with 7 bases that match TRBD2. CDR3 length: 15 amino acids. Trimming removed 10 bases from V and 6 bases from J; junction bases left unmatched: 16. CDR1 ENHRY and CDR2 SYGVKD come from the germline V gene. DNA for the CDR3: TGTGCCAGAAACTGCTGCTGGGGGGGGAAGGATACGCAGTATTTT. This translates into CARNCCWGGKDTQYF.

This clone was detected only once. V and J are TRBV14 and TRBJ2-5; no reliable D call. The CDR3 is 11 amino acids. V gave up 1 base and J gave up 7 bases, with 4 bases separating them. Germline CDR1 reads SGHDN; CDR2 reads FVKESK. CDR3 amino acids: CASSQVGTQYF. CDR3 nucleotide sequence: TGTGCCAGCAGCCAAGTCGGGACCCAGTACTTC.

The J gene is TRBJ2-1, the V gene TRBV3-1 (or the pseudogene TRBV3-2); 8 positions agree with TRBD2. CDR3 length: 16 amino acids. The V gene's germline CDR1 is LGHDT and CDR2 YNNKEL (reference sequence). Trimming cost V 1 base and J 8 bases; bases outside gene matches: 10. The CDR3 bases are TGTGCCAGCAGCCAAGTGCGGCGGACTAGCCGAGATGAGCAGTTCTTC. It specifies CASSQVRRTSRDEQFF.

The CDR3 sequence is CASSLRRTGGNTEAFF. The CDR3, as DNA: TGTGCCAGCAGCTTGCGCCGGACAGGGGGTAACACTGAAGCTTTCTTT. The V call is TRBV5-8, the J call TRBJ1-1; TRBD1 aligns across 10 bases. Germline loops: CDR1 SGHTS, CDR2 YDEGEE. The trim removed 1 base at V and 2 bases at J, leaving 5 bases unmatched. The CDR3 extends over 16 amino acids. The entire variable domain, with the rest obtained from reference TRBV5-8 and TRBJ1-1, is as follows: EAGVTQSPTHLIKTRGQQATLRCSPISGHTSVYWYQQALGLGLQFLLWYDEGEERNRGNFPPRFSGRQFPNYSSELNVNALELEDSALYLCASSLRRTGGNTEAFFGQGTRLTVV.

The rearrangement links TRBV19 to TRBJ2-6, with TRBD1 identical over 10 bases. The germline V gene encodes CDR1 LNHDA and CDR2 SQIVND (reference sequence). After removal of 4 bases from V and 3 bases from J, the junction contained 15 bases not matched to a gene. The CDR3 is 20 amino acids. CDR3 sequence: CASSTKGQGIRGVGANVLTF. In nucleotides, the CDR3 is TGTGCCAGTAGTACGAAGGGACAGGGGATACGGGGGGTTGGGGCCAACGTCCTGACTTTC.

The rearrangement links TRBV6-2 or TRBV6-3 to TRBJ2-7; 7 bases map to TRBD2. V was pared by 2 bases and J by 3 bases, with 4 bases of the junction left unmatched. The CDR3 has 14 amino acids. Germline V CDR1 and CDR2: MNHEY, SVGEGT. CDR3 sequence: CASSYRLADYEQYF. DNA of the CDR3: TGTGCCAGCAGTTACCGGCTAGCGGACTACGAGCAGTACTTC.

The chain joins TRBV7-9 to TRBJ2-5, with 10 bases fitting TRBD2. The V gene's germline CDR1 is SEHNR and CDR2 FQNEAQ (reference sequence). This CDR3 comprises 15 residues. Unmatched junction bases numbered 1, after V lost 3 bases and J lost 0 bases. CDR3 protein: CASSLGLANQETQYF. The CDR3 DNA sequence: TGTGCCAGCAGCTTGGGACTAGCGAACCAAGAGACCCAGTACTTC.

J is TRBJ1-4 and V is TRBV18; 10 bases align to TRBD1. V gave up 3 bases and J gave up 8 bases; unmatched junction bases: 3. Germline V gene lookup returns CDR1 KGHSH and CDR2 LQKENI. The CDR3 runs to 14 residues. CDR3 sequence (DNA): TGTGCCAGCTCACCCGGGACAGGGGAGGAAAAACTGTTTTTT. Protein sequence: CASSPGTGEEKLFF.

This chain uses TRBV4-3 with TRBJ1-3; D not resolved. CDR1 and CDR2 (germline): LGHNA, YSLEER. The CDR3 consists of 14 residues. Between the trimmed V and J ends, which lost 1 base and 3 bases, there was a span of 7 bases. The CDR3 nucleotides are TGCGCCAGCAGCCAAGGTAGAGATGGAAACACCATATATTTT. Translated: CASSQGRDGNTIYF.

V is TRBV3-1 (or the pseudogene TRBV3-2) and J is TRBJ2-7; possible D gene TRBD1, 6 bases. Deletions cut 0 bases from V and 9 bases from J, with 12 bases between. There are 13 residues in the CDR3. Germline lookup yields CDR1 LGHDT and CDR2 YNNKEL (reference sequence). The CDR3 loop reads CASSQDFGDMQYF. The CDR3 nucleotides read TGTGCCAGCAGCCAAGATTTTGGGGACATGCAGTACTTC.

This rearrangement joins TRBV7-2 to TRBJ2-1; the match to TRBD2 covers 8 bases. V dropped 0 bases and J dropped 5; count of bases not matched to a gene: 6. The germline CDR1 and CDR2 sequences are SGHTA and FQGNSA. CDR3 length: 16 residues. The CDR3 region is CASSLAPSGGHNEQFF. The CDR3 DNA follows: TGTGCCAGCAGCTTAGCCCCCAGCGGGGGACACAATGAGCAGTTCTTC. The complete variable domain, with remaining parts taken from reference TRBV7-2 and TRBJ2-1, reads GAGVSQSPSNKVTEKGKDVELRCDPISGHTALYWYRQSLGQGLEFLIYFQGNSAPDKSGLPSDRFSAERTGGSVSTLTIQRTQQEDSAVYLCASSLAPSGGHNEQFFGPGTRLTVL.